This T cell receptor beta chain derives from a study of blood T cells in healthy people across ages. In the case of this clonotype: The antigen is undetermined.

A J-beta primer mix and a sample-barcoded 5' primer were used in a second PCR of about 6 to 12 cycles. TCRdb re-analysed the 5' RACE reads in MiXCR, keeping a single row per CDR3 protein. Among fewer than 2 million distinct CDR3 sequences, around 42% were seen once, and the ten largest hold 20% to 25%. Study-wide points: Versus aged donors, long-lived donors had higher diversity and more naive CD4+ cells.

The CDR3 covers 18 residues. Germline V lookup: CDR1 SGHDT, CDR2 YYEEEE. The trim removed 4 bases at V and 4 bases at J, leaving 14 bases unmatched. The clonotype comes from a human donor in good health. This chain links TRBV5-6 with TRBJ2-7; 13 nucleotides align to TRBD2. The material sequenced was blood. The CDR3 spells CASSPWTSGGPWGYEQYF. Written as DNA, the CDR3 is TGTGCCAGCAGCCCATGGACTAGCGGGGGACCTTGGGGTTACGAGCAGTACTTC.